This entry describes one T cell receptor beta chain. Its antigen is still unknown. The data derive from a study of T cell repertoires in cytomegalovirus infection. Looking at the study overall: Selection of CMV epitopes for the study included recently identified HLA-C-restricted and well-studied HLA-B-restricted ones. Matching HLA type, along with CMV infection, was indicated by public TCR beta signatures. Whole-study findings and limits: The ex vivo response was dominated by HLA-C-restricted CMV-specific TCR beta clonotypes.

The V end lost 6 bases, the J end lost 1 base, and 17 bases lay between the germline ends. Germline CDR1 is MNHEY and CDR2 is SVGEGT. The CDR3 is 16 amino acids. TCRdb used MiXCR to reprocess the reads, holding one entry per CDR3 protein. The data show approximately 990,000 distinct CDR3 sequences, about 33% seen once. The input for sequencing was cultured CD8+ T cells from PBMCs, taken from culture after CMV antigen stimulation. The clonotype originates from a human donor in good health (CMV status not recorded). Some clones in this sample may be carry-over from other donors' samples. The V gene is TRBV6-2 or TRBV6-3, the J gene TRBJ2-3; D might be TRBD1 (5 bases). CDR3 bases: TGTGCCAGCAGCCTCGTGGGGCTAACCCGCACAGATACGCAGTATTTT. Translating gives CASSLVGLTRTDTQYF.